Sequencing of this T cell receptor beta chain was carried out in a study of blood T cell repertoires in COVID-19. The ends lost 5 bases at V and 5 bases at J; junction bases unmatched: 5. The V gene's germline CDR1 is WNHNN and CDR2 SYGVQD (reference sequence). This CDR3 has 15 residues. As processed by the authors: Cell counts per sample came from amplifying reference gene primers. Only in-frame clones appear in the TCRdb table, and some are missing; sequencing was by immunoSEQ multiplex PCR. V, J and clone size reflect that table, while D and trimming were determined from the DNA. The profile covers about 230,000 clones, with roughly 88% appearing a single time and around 2.4% taken by the ten largest.

The chain links TRBV10-1 to TRBJ2-5, with 13 bases lining up with TRBD2. The sequencing sample was made of peripheral blood. This receptor was obtained from a man aged 40-55 years who had recovered from COVID-19. CDR3 region: CASSRGLAGRETQYF. The CDR3 DNA is TGCGCCAGCAGTAGGGGACTAGCGGGGCGCGAGACCCAGTACTTC.